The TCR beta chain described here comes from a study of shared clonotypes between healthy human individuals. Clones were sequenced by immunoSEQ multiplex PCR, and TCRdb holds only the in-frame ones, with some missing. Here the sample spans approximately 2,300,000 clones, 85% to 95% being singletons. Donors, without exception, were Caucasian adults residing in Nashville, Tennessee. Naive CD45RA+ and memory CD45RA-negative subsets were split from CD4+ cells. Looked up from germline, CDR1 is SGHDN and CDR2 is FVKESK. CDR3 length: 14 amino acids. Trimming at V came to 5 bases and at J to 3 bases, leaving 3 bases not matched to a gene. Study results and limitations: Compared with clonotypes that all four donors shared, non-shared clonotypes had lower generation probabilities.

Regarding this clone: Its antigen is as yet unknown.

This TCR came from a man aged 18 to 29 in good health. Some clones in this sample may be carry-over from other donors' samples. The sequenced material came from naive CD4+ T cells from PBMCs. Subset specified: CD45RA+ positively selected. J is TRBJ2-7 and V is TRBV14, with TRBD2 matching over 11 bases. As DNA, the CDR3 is TGTGCCAGCAGCAAACTAGCGGGGGACTACGAGCAGTACTTC. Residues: CASSKLAGDYEQYF. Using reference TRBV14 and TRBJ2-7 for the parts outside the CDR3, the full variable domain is EAGVTQFPSHSVIEKGQTVTLRCDPISGHDNLYWYRRVMGKEIKFLLHFVKESKQDESGMPNNRFLAERTGGTYSTLKVQPAELEDSGVYFCASSKLAGDYEQYFGPGTRLTVT.